This T cell receptor beta chain was captured by sequencing in a study of blood T cell repertoires in COVID-19 (dated by TCRdb to the early 2020s). Context from the whole study: Samples from collaborators originated in the United States, Italy and Spain and spanned both the acute and convalescent phases of COVID-19. HLA class I and class II types, where available, came from metadata supplied by the sample provider rather than from assay-based typing. Samples were obtained from the ongoing ImmuneRACE study (first 160 participants) and from 1,254 subjects provided by 6 global collaborators. A de-identified subject ID, COVID-19 status, age in years and sex were almost always included in the sample metadata. Subjects who had been exposed to COVID-19, were actively infected with it, or had recovered from it provided the deeply sampled blood TCRbeta repertoires that made up the dataset. A freely available public database, intended as a resource for researchers studying the immune response to SARS-CoV-2, is where the repertoires were released. The material from the prospective study consisted of cDNA or gDNA derived from T cells, B-cell-depleted T cells, or PBMCs. The paper's findings and limits, for the study overall: How much clinical and demographic metadata was included differed by source and by participant, and the metadata was provided uncurated.

The immunoSEQ Assay, a bias-controlled multiplex PCR, was used to amplify TCRbeta CDR3 regions from genomic DNA. As for the authors' bioinformatics: Nucleated cell counts per sample were estimated from amplification of reference gene primers within the assay. To quantify the absolute abundance of each unique TCRbeta CDR3 rearrangement, sequence reads were collapsed and filtered. For each sample, productive Simpson clonality was calculated as the square root of Simpson's diversity index over productive rearrangements. TCRdb holds this immuneACCESS table with in-frame rearrangements only. Some clones are missing; in checked studies, unresolved V genes explain under half, and the rest has no known cause. D and trimming were read from the DNA, whereas the V and J calls and clone size are those reported in that table. This sample holds about 130,000 clones; approximately 89% were observed only once. The top ten clones comprise 10% of the sample.

CDR1 and CDR2 (MNHEY, SVGAGI) derive from the germline V gene. For this chain, trimming is 5 bases at the V end and 2 bases at the J end, and the number of junction bases without a gene match is 0. From the cysteine up to the phenylalanine, the CDR3 has a length of 13 residues. CDR3 DNA only is kept here, 39 bases in frame from base 1. Each collaborating institution followed its own protocols to collect whole blood in K2EDTA tubes. Collaborator samples were shipped for TCRbeta analysis as frozen whole blood, isolated PBMCs, or DNA extracted from either sample type. As for this clone: The specificity of this receptor is unknown. Base quality data are lacking; no much larger clone is found one base away.

The origin of this receptor is a man in his fifties or sixties with acute or convalescent COVID-19. The receptor chain draws on TRBV6-5 and TRBJ1-5; 7 central bases correspond to TRBD1. The sample taken for sequencing was peripheral blood. The DNA reads TGTGCCAGCAGTCAGGGGGGCAATCAGCCCCAGCATTTT. The resulting protein is CASSQGGNQPQHF.